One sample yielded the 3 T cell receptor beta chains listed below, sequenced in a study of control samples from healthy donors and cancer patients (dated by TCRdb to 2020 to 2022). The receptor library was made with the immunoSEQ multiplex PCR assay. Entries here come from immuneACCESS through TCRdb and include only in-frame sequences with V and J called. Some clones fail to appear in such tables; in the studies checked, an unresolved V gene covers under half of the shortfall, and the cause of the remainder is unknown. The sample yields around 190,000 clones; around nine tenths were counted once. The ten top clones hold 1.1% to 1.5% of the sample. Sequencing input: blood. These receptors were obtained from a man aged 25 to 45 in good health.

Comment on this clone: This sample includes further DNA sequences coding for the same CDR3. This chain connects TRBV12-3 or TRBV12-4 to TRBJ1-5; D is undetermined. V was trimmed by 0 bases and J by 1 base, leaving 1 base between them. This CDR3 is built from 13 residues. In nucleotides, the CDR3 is TGTGCCAGCAGTTTAGCCAGCAATCAGCCCCAGCATTTT. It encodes CASSLASNQPQHF.

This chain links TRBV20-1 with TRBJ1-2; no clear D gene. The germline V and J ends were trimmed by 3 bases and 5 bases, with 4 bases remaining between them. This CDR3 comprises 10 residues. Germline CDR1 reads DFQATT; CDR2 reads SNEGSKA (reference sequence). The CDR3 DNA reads TGCAGTGCTAGCGATTATGGCTACACCTTC. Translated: CSASDYGYTF.

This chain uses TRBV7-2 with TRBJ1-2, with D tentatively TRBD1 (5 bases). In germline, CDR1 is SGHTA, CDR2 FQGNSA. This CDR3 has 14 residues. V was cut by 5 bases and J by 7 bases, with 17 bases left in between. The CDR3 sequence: CASSLLRGAPGYTF. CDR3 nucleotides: TGTGCCAGCAGCCTTTTAAGAGGGGCGCCTGGCTACACCTTC.